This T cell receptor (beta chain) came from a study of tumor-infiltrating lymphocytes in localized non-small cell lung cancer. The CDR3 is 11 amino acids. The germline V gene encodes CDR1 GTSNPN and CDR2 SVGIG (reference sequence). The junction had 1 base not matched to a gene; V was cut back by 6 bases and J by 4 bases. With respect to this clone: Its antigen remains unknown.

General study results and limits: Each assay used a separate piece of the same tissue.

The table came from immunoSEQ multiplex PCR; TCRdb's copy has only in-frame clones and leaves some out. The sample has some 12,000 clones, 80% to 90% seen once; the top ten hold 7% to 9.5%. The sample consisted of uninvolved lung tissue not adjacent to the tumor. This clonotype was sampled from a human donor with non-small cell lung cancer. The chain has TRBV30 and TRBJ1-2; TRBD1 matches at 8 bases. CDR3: CACTGGYGYTF. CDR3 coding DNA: TGTGCCTGTACAGGGGGCTATGGCTACACCTTC.